The sequence of this T cell receptor beta chain was determined in a study of blood T cell repertoires in COVID-19. Study context: Some COVID-19 samples were acute and others convalescent; all came from the United States, Italy and Spain. Sample material is recorded as cDNA or gDNA derived from T cells, B-cell-depleted T cells, or PBMCs.

Sequenced by immunoSEQ multiplex PCR; TCRdb stores in-frame clones only, minus some. Among a few hundred thousand clones, around 89% were seen once, and the ten largest hold 4% to 5.5%. Individuals aged roughly 18 to 95 years were recruited from about two dozen US areas. Membership in each cohort depended on participant-reported clinical history. The receptor comes from a woman aged 18 to 35 with acute COVID-19. Sequences were obtained from PBMCs or T cells enriched from blood (not recorded which).

The DNA of the CDR3 is TGTGCCAGCAGCCCCAACGGGAGGGGCAATGAGCAGTTCTTC. Protein: CASSPNGRGNEQFF. The chain has TRBV11-1 and TRBJ2-1, with 8 bases aligning to TRBD2. The V and J ends lost 5 bases and 6 bases, in that order; junction bases with no gene match: 6. CDR3 length: 14 amino acids. In germline, CDR1 is SGHAT, CDR2 FQDESV (reference sequence).